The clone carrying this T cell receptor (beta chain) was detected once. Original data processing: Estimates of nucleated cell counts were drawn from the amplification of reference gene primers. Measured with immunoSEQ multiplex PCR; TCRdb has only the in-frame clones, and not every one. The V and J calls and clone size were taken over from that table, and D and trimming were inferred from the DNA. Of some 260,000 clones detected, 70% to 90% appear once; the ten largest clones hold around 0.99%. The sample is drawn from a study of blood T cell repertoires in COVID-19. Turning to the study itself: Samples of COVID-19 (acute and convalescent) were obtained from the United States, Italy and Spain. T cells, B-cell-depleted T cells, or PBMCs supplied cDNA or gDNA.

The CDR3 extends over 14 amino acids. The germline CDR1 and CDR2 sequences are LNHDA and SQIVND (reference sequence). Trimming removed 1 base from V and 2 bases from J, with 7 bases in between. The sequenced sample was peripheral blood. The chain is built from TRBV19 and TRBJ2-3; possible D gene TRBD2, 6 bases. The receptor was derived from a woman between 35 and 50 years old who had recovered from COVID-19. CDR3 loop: CASSIGGDTDTQYF. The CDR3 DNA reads TGTGCCAGTAGTATAGGCGGGGACACAGATACGCAGTATTTT.